The present entry profiles one T cell receptor (beta chain) with its context. The assay was immunoSEQ multiplex PCR, and TCRdb's table has in-frame clones only and misses some. The sample lists under 70,000 clones, more than 60% seen once, with around 13% in the top ten. The entry originates in a study of blood T cell repertoires in COVID-19. Study-wide background: The United States, Italy and Spain were the sources of the acute and convalescent COVID-19 samples. PBMCs, B-cell-depleted T cells, or T cells provided the cDNA or gDNA that made up the material.

The CDR3 covers 17 residues. V was shortened by 5 bases and J by 0 bases, with 17 bases between the two germline ends. CDR1 SEHNR and CDR2 FQNEAQ come from the germline V gene (reference sequence). The gene calls are TRBV7-9 and TRBJ1-5, with TRBD1 as a possible D gene (6 bases). Sequencing was done on a sample of peripheral blood. The origin of this receptor is a woman aged 70-85 years with acute or convalescent COVID-19. The CDR3 here is CASSPQGPQISNQPQHF. The CDR3 nucleotides are TGTGCCAGCAGCCCTCAGGGGCCTCAGATTAGCAATCAGCCCCAGCATTTT.